This passage covers 2 T cell receptor beta chains from one sample sequenced in a study of response to subunit inactivated influenza vaccine. Via MiXCR, TCRdb re-called the RT-PCR reads, giving one row per CDR3 protein. The sample includes approximately 700,000 distinct CDR3 sequences, 14% of them seen just once. Material: PBMCs from blood, obtained less than 15 days before vaccination. The source of these receptors is a man in his fifties or sixties who received an inactivated influenza vaccine.

The rearrangement links TRBV10-3 to TRBJ2-1; D unresolved. The CDR3 has 12 amino acids. Germline V gene lookup returns CDR1 ENHRY and CDR2 SYGVKD. Trimming left V 4 bases short and J 5 bases short, with 6 bases between. Here the CDR3 reads CAISGGNNEQFF. The CDR3 DNA is TGTGCCATCAGTGGGGGAAACAATGAGCAGTTCTTC.

This clonotype was observed at least ten times. J is TRBJ1-1 and V is TRBV20-1, with D tentatively TRBD1 (6 bases). The CDR3 loop spans 14 amino acids. Germline V lookup: CDR1 DFQATT, CDR2 SNEGSKA (reference sequence). Between the trimmed V and J ends, which lost 3 bases and 3 bases, there was a span of 14 bases. The CDR3 DNA reads as TGCAGTGCTAGGACCGTAAGGGGGGACACTGAAGCTTTCTTT. Translated: CSARTVRGDTEAFF.